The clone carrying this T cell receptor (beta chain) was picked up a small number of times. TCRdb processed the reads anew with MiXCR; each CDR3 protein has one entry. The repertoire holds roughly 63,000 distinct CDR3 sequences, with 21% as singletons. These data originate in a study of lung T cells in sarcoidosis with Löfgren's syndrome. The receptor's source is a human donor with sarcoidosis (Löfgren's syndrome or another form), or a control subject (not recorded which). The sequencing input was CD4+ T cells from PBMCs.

Here the CDR3 DNA reads TGTGCCAGTAGTAGACGGGACAGGGAAAGTCAGCCCCAGCATTTT. Translated: CASSRRDRESQPQHF. V and J are TRBV19 and TRBJ1-5; 9 bases line up with TRBD1. The trim removed 4 bases at V and 6 bases at J, leaving 7 bases unmatched. This CDR3 has 15 residues. CDR1 and CDR2 from the germline V gene are LNHDA and SQIVND (reference sequence).